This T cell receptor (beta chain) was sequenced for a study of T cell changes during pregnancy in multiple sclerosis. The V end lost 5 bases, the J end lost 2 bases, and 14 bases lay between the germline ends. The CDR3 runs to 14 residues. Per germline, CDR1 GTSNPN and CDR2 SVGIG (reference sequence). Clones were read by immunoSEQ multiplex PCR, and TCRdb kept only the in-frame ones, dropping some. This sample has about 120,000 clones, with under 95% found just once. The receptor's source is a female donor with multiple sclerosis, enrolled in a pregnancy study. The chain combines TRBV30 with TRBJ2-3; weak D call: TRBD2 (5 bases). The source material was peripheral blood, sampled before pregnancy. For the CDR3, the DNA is TGTGCCTGGGCCCGCGCGGGTCCCACAGATACGCAGTATTTT. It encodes CAWARAGPTDTQYF.